This passage covers 20 T cell receptor beta chains from one sample sequenced in a study of T cells in Graves' hyperthyroidism and ophthalmopathy. RNA transcripts gave rise to amplified TCR beta CDR3 regions. TCR CDR3 regions were first amplified by RT-PCR with HTBI primers. MiXCR, run by TCRdb on the multiplex PCR reads, gives a single entry per CDR3 protein. The sample yields fewer than 600,000 distinct CDR3 sequences, around 14% seen once. Input material: blood. The receptors were sampled from a woman aged 18-35 years with Graves' hyperthyroidism.

This clonotype came up many times. The V call is TRBV6-5, the J call TRBJ1-2, with D perhaps matching TRBD1 (6 bases). V was clipped by 2 bases and J by 4 bases, with 17 bases between them. The germline gives CDR1 MNHEY, CDR2 SVGAGI. The CDR3 loop spans 16 amino acids. The CDR3 nucleotides read TGTGCCAGCAGTTACGCTTCGGGGGGGCTCACCTATGGCTACACCTTC. Translation: CASSYASGGLTYGYTF.

This clonotype was observed many times. The V call is TRBV12-3 or TRBV12-4, the J call TRBJ2-5, with D possibly being TRBD1 (5 bases). The CDR3 has 14 residues. Trimming took 5 bases from V and 2 from J, leaving 12 bases between them. The CDR3 region has the DNA TGTGCCAGCAGTGCCCTATCAGGGCAAGAGACCCAGTACTTC. Translation gives CASSALSGQETQYF.

This clonotype was detected a few times. The gene calls are TRBV6-1 and TRBJ1-1; possibly TRBD1 for D (6 bases). Trimming cost V 0 bases and J 9 bases, with 14 bases left between them. CDR3 length: 14 amino acids. Germline CDR1 and CDR2: MNHNS and SASEGT. In DNA form, the CDR3 reads TGTGCCAGCAGTGAAGCGGCAGGACAGTACAAAGCTTTCTTT. It encodes CASSEAAGQYKAFF.

The V and J genes are TRBV19 and TRBJ1-1; D gene unclear. V was shortened by 9 bases and J by 10 bases, with 18 bases between the two germline ends. Germline V gene sequence: CDR1 LNHDA, CDR2 SQIVND (reference sequence). The CDR3 runs to 12 residues. CDR3 bases: TGTGCCAGCAATCTGGAAAGGGATGGAGCTTTCTTT. Amino acids: CASNLERDGAFF.

This clonotype came up a few times. The chain joins TRBV19 to TRBJ2-1; possible D gene TRBD2, 5 bases. Between the trimmed V and J ends, which lost 1 base and 6 bases, there was a span of 13 bases. This CDR3 is built from 15 residues. Germline V gene data show CDR1 as LNHDA and CDR2 as SQIVND (reference sequence). In nucleotides, the CDR3 is TGTGCCAGTAGTATAGCGGGGTGGAATAGCAATGAGCAGTTCTTC. It encodes CASSIAGWNSNEQFF.

V usage is TRBV20-1 and J usage is TRBJ2-5; no definite D call. Deletions cut 3 bases from V and 4 bases from J, with 24 bases between. This CDR3 comprises 17 residues. Germline CDR1 DFQATT, CDR2 SNEGSKA (reference sequence). The CDR3 here is CSARGYLREPLGETQYF. The CDR3 DNA reads TGCAGTGCTAGGGGCTATTTAAGGGAACCGCTAGGAGAGACCCAGTACTTC.

The chain joins TRBV6-6 to TRBJ1-1, with D hard to call. Per the germline V gene, CDR1 is MNHNY and CDR2 is SVGAGI (reference sequence). The germline V and J ends were trimmed by 2 bases and 1 base, with 8 bases remaining between them. The CDR3 loop spans 14 amino acids. This CDR3 reads CASSYQDGNTEAFF. CDR3 nucleotide sequence: TGTGCCAGCAGTTACCAAGACGGGAACACTGAAGCTTTCTTT.

This clonotype was seen more than once but under ten times. The genes are TRBV6-5 and TRBJ2-1; 10 bases fit TRBD2. Germline trimming cut 0 bases from V and 8 bases from J; bases unmatched to any gene: 16. CDR1 is MNHEY, CDR2 SVGAGI, per germline. This CDR3 region has 19 residues. The CDR3 bases are TGTGCCAGCAGTTACTCAACGCAGGGGGTAGCGGGAGGACCCTATGAGCAGTTCTTC. Translation: CASSYSTQGVAGGPYEQFF.

J is TRBJ1-1 and V is TRBV20-1; D may be TRBD1 (6 bases). The V end lost 1 base, the J end lost 1 base, and 16 bases lay between the germline ends. The germline gives CDR1 DFQATT, CDR2 SNEGSKA (reference sequence). The CDR3 has 16 amino acids. The CDR3 reads CSARGGTGWWNTEAFF. The CDR3 coding sequence is TGCAGTGCTAGAGGGGGAACAGGGTGGTGGAACACTGAAGCTTTCTTT.

The chain combines TRBV7-9 with TRBJ1-4, with 8 bases matching TRBD1. After removal of 6 bases from V and 8 bases from J, the junction contained 14 bases not matched to a gene. Germline V gene data show CDR1 as SEHNR and CDR2 as FQNEAQ (reference sequence). This CDR3 has 16 residues. CDR3 nucleotide sequence: TGTGCCAGCAGGCCCCTCGATCAGGGGGCCGGAGAAAAACTGTTTTTT. It encodes CASRPLDQGAGEKLFF.

This sequence joins TRBV5-4 and TRBJ1-1; D not certain. Trimming took 3 bases from V and 8 from J, leaving 14 bases between them. This CDR3 has 13 amino acids. The germline gives CDR1 SGHNT, CDR2 YYREEE (reference sequence). The chain's CDR3 is CASSSIEGVEAFF. CDR3 sequence (DNA): TGTGCCAGCAGCTCGATCGAGGGTGTCGAAGCTTTCTTT.

This clonotype was counted ten times or more. This chain connects TRBV6-1 to TRBJ2-1; D possibly uses TRBD1 or TRBD2 (5 bases each). With 2 bases removed from V and 5 bases from J, the gap between germline ends came to 10 bases. The CDR3 spans 14 residues. Germline V gives CDR1 MNHNS, CDR2 SASEGT. CDR3 nucleotide sequence: TGTGCCAGCAGTGAAAGGGTGGGACACAATGAGCAGTTCTTC. Encoded protein: CASSERVGHNEQFF.

The chain has TRBV27 and TRBJ2-5; the match to TRBD2 covers 9 bases. V trimming: 4 bases; J trimming: 3 bases; junction bases outside the gene matches: 9. The CDR3 runs 16 residues. CDR1 and CDR2 from the germline V gene are MNHEY and SMNVEV (reference sequence). The CDR3, as DNA: TGTGCCAGCAGTTCCGGGGCGGTAGCGGGAGAAGAGACCCAGTACTTC. Amino acids: CASSSGAVAGEETQYF.

The chain has TRBV25-1 and TRBJ1-5; D remains unclear. CDR1 is MGHDK and CDR2 is SYGVNS in the germline V gene. V gave up 2 bases and J gave up 4 bases, with 12 bases separating them. The CDR3 has 15 amino acids. CDR3 residues: CASSERGQWNQPQHF. The DNA for the CDR3 is TGTGCCAGCAGTGAACGGGGTCAATGGAATCAGCCCCAGCATTTT.

This chain joins TRBV18 and TRBJ1-2, with a tentative D call TRBD1 (5 bases). The ends were cut back, 0 bases at V and 2 bases at J, with 10 bases in the middle. Germline-derived CDR1 and CDR2 are KGHSH and LQKENI. There are 15 residues in the CDR3. The CDR3 DNA sequence: TGTGCCAGCTCACCACCGCAGGGTGGCAACTATGGCTACACCTTC. This translates into CASSPPQGGNYGYTF.

The rearrangement joins TRBV6-4 to TRBJ2-1; the match to TRBD2 covers 15 bases. V trimming: 8 bases; J trimming: 4 bases; junction bases outside the gene matches: 6. The germline CDR1 and CDR2 sequences are MRHNA and SNTAGT. The CDR3 extends over 16 amino acids. The CDR3 sequence: CASAVGTSGRYNEQFF. For the CDR3, the DNA is TGTGCCAGCGCCGTAGGGACTAGCGGGAGGTACAATGAGCAGTTCTTC.

This clonotype came up many times. V and J are TRBV3-1 and TRBJ1-2; D unclear. Germline V gene data show CDR1 as LGHDT and CDR2 as YNNKEL (reference sequence). Between the trimmed V and J ends, which lost 4 bases and 4 bases, there was a span of 13 bases. This CDR3 contains 14 residues. The CDR3 region has the DNA TGTGCCAGCAGCCCCAGGTGGGTCGCCTATGGCTACACCTTC. This translates into CASSPRWVAYGYTF.

At least ten counts were recorded for this clonotype. This chain connects TRBV27 to TRBJ2-1, with D perhaps TRBD1 (6 bases). Germline V CDR1 and CDR2: MNHEY, SMNVEV (reference sequence). V was clipped by 6 bases and J by 9 bases, with 18 bases between them. CDR3 size: 14 residues. This chain's CDR3 is CASSPTLGGREQFF. Written as DNA, the CDR3 is TGTGCCAGCAGCCCGACCCTTGGGGGCCGTGAGCAGTTCTTC.

This clonotype was counted ten times or more. The V call is TRBV12-3 or TRBV12-4, the J call TRBJ1-2; maybe TRBD1 (6 bases). The CDR3 sequence is 15 residues long. V was pared by 6 bases and J by 4 bases, with 18 bases between. As DNA, the CDR3 is TGTGCCAGCAGCTTAAACAGGGACGGGGTCTATGGCTACACCTTC. Translation: CASSLNRDGVYGYTF.

The rearrangement links TRBV18 to TRBJ1-6; D is undetermined. Germline CDR1 KGHSH, CDR2 LQKENI. V was pared by 0 bases and J by 4 bases, with 10 bases between. This CDR3 contains 16 residues. This CDR3 reads CASSPPGRAYNSPLHF. The CDR3 nucleotides read TGTGCCAGCTCACCACCGGGGAGGGCATATAATTCACCCCTCCACTTT.